What follows are 17 T cell receptor beta chains derived from one specimen sequenced in a study of follicular helper T cells after annual influenza vaccination. As for time point: 2015-2016 season, pre-vaccination. Sequencing used immunoSEQ multiplex PCR; TCRdb keeps in-frame clones, though not all of them. The sample gives fewer than 11,000 clones, roughly 80% of which show up once; approximately 4% is in the top ten. Source: CXCR5+ CD38- circulating T follicular helper cells from blood, taken on the day of influenza vaccination. Subset of the sample: circulating Tfh, non-naive CD4+CXCR5+PD-1+ (ICOS+CD38+ or ICOS-CD38-). Receptor source: an adult who received the influenza vaccine.

The rearrangement uses TRBV14 and TRBJ1-3; D is unclear. Germline V gene lookup returns CDR1 SGHDN and CDR2 FVKESK. Trimming removed 1 base from V and 3 bases from J, with 10 bases in between. The CDR3 extends over 15 amino acids. CDR3 region: CASSQVQAYGNTIYF. In nucleotides, the CDR3 is TGTGCCAGCAGCCAAGTTCAGGCCTATGGAAACACCATATATTTT.

J is TRBJ1-1 and V is TRBV25-1; D may be TRBD1 (6 bases). CDR1 and CDR2 from the germline V gene are MGHDK and SYGVNS. The CDR3 runs 16 residues. Deletions cut 1 base from V and 0 bases from J, with 12 bases between. The CDR3 sequence is CASSESVGGMNTEAFF. CDR3 DNA sequence: TGTGCCAGCAGTGAATCGGTAGGGGGGATGAACACTGAAGCTTTCTTT.

This sequence joins TRBV6-6 and TRBJ1-5; a possible D gene is TRBD1 (5 bases). The ends were cut back, 10 bases at V and 4 bases at J, with 14 bases in the middle. The germline V gene has CDR1 MNHNY and CDR2 SVGAGI (reference sequence). The CDR3 loop spans 13 amino acids. CDR3: CATKRDGNQPQHF. The CDR3 DNA sequence: TGTGCCACCAAACGGGACGGGAATCAGCCCCAGCATTTT.

This clone was detected only once. This chain joins TRBV5-1 and TRBJ2-3, with 7 bases that match TRBD1. The germline V gene encodes CDR1 SGHRS and CDR2 YFSETQ. With V trimmed by 3 bases and J by 2 bases, 3 bases remained unmatched. CDR3 length: 14 amino acids. The CDR3 DNA is TGCGCCAGCAGCTCCGGACAGGACACAGATACGCAGTATTTT. It is translated as CASSSGQDTDTQYF. Using reference TRBV5-1 and TRBJ2-3 for the parts outside the CDR3, the full variable domain is KAGVTQTPRYLIKTRGQQVTLSCSPISGHRSVSWYQQTPGQGLQFLFEYFSETQRNKGNFPGRFSGRQFSNSRSEMNVSTLELGDSALYLCASSSGQDTDTQYFGPGTRLTVL.

This clone was seen a single time. V is TRBV29-1 and J is TRBJ1-2, with a tentative D call TRBD1 (5 bases). Germline loops: CDR1 SQVTM, CDR2 ANQGSEA. V dropped 5 bases and J dropped 4 bases, with 17 bases sitting between them. The CDR3 is 14 residues long. CDR3 loop: CSVHGQQGGYGYTF. CDR3 in DNA: TGCAGCGTTCACGGACAACAAGGTGGCTATGGCTACACCTTC.

The CDR3 DNA sequence: TGTGCCAGCAGCTTACAGCGACAGGCGCAGTATTTT. This encodes CASSLQRQAQYF. The chain uses TRBV7-2 and TRBJ2-3; tentatively, D is TRBD1 (6 bases). V was shortened by 2 bases and J by 10 bases, with 10 bases between the two germline ends. This CDR3 is 12 amino acids long. CDR1 and CDR2 from the germline V gene are SGHTA and FQGNSA.

This clone was picked up a small number of times. J is TRBJ2-7 and V is TRBV2; no reliable D call. Trimming pared 2 bases from V and 5 bases from J, leaving 7 bases between. Per germline, CDR1 SNHLY and CDR2 FYNNEI. The CDR3 contains 12 residues. In DNA, the CDR3 is TGTGCCAGCAGTGAATCTACCCACGAGCAGTACTTC. Its protein product is CASSESTHEQYF.

This chain links TRBV7-9 with TRBJ2-3; 7 nucleotides agree with TRBD1. The V segment lost 5 bases and the J segment 5 bases; nucleotides outside the gene matches: 7. The CDR3 extends over 14 amino acids. Germline V CDR1 and CDR2: SEHNR, FQNEAQ (reference sequence). The CDR3 here is CASSPTGMGDTQYF. Here the CDR3 DNA reads TGTGCCAGCAGCCCGACAGGGATGGGAGATACGCAGTATTTT.

V usage is TRBV5-5 and J usage is TRBJ1-6; 8 bases match TRBD1. Trimming cost V 4 bases and J 10 bases; bases outside gene matches: 10. The CDR3 runs to 15 residues. Germline V gives CDR1 SGHKS, CDR2 YYEKEE (reference sequence). This CDR3 is CASSATGGGQSPLHF. The CDR3 DNA reads as TGTGCCAGCAGCGCAACAGGGGGAGGTCAATCACCCCTCCACTTT.

This chain uses TRBV7-9 with TRBJ1-1; D is undetermined. This CDR3 is 12 amino acids long. Per the germline V gene, CDR1 is SEHNR and CDR2 is FQNEAQ (reference sequence). V lost 4 bases, J lost 7 bases, and 10 bases lay in between. For the CDR3, the DNA is TGTGCCAGCAGCTCACTACCCAGTGAAGCTTTCTTT. Protein sequence: CASSSLPSEAFF.

The chain combines TRBV25-1 with TRBJ2-2; 10 positions agree with TRBD2. CDR3 length equals 15 residues. With 3 bases clipped from V and 7 bases from J, the junction kept 5 bases outside the gene matches. Germline V gene sequence: CDR1 MGHDK, CDR2 SYGVNS. As DNA, the CDR3 is TGTGCCAGCAGTGAGATCGGGACTAGCGACGGGGAGCTGTTTTTT. It codes for CASSEIGTSDGELFF.

V usage is TRBV11-3 and J usage is TRBJ1-3; D remains ambiguous. CDR1 and CDR2 (germline): SGHNT, YENEEA. V lost 2 bases and J lost 0, with 8 bases in between. This CDR3 has 15 residues. This CDR3 is CASSLRWISGNTIYF. The CDR3 DNA sequence: TGTGCCAGCAGCTTACGCTGGATCTCTGGAAACACCATATATTTT.

CDR3 in DNA: TGTGCCAGCGGGGGGCGTGGGCAGGGGGACTATGGCTACACCTTC. Translated, it gives CASGGRGQGDYGYTF. The chain combines TRBV28 with TRBJ1-2; 7 bases agree with TRBD1. The germline CDR1 and CDR2 sequences are MDHEN and SYDVKM. This CDR3 has 15 residues. Unmatched junction bases numbered 12, after V lost 8 bases and J lost 3 bases.

The gene calls are TRBV2 and TRBJ2-5; no clear D gene. V was pared by 6 bases and J by 1 base, with 0 bases between. This CDR3 contains 10 residues. Germline-derived CDR1 and CDR2 are SNHLY and FYNNEI. The CDR3 sequence: CASSQETQYF. The CDR3 bases are TGTGCCAGCAGCCAAGAGACCCAGTACTTC.

The CDR3 is CASSFLGTGGGDTQYF. The CDR3, as DNA: TGTGCCAGCAGCTTTCTTGGGACAGGGGGCGGAGATACGCAGTATTTT. The V and J genes are TRBV5-5 and TRBJ2-3; 12 positions match TRBD1. The CDR3 runs 16 residues. Germline V gene data show CDR1 as SGHKS and CDR2 as YYEKEE (reference sequence). Trimming removed 2 bases from V and 5 bases from J; junction bases left unmatched: 6. Using reference TRBV5-5 and TRBJ2-3 for the parts outside the CDR3, the full variable domain is DAGVTQSPTHLIKTRGQQVTLRCSPISGHKSVSWYQQVLGQGPQFIFQYYEKEERGRGNFPDRFSARQFPNYSSELNVNALLLGDSALYLCASSFLGTGGGDTQYFGPGTRLTVL.

J is TRBJ1-5 and V is TRBV4-3, with D perhaps TRBD1 (6 bases). V was shortened by 0 bases and J by 0 bases, with 15 bases between the two germline ends. Looked up from germline, CDR1 is LGHNA and CDR2 is YSLEER. The CDR3 contains 18 residues. In DNA, the CDR3 is TGCGCCAGCAGCCAAGAATTAGGCGGGACAACTAGCAATCAGCCCCAGCATTTT. This gives the protein CASSQELGGTTSNQPQHF.

This chain connects TRBV5-1 to TRBJ2-1; 7 bases fit TRBD1. Germline loops: CDR1 SGHRS, CDR2 YFSETQ. This CDR3 has 15 residues. V lost 4 bases and J lost 4; bases outside the gene matches: 8. The DNA for the CDR3 is TGCGCCAGCAGCCAAGGGGGACAGCAATACAATGAGCAGTTCTTC. It is translated as CASSQGGQQYNEQFF.